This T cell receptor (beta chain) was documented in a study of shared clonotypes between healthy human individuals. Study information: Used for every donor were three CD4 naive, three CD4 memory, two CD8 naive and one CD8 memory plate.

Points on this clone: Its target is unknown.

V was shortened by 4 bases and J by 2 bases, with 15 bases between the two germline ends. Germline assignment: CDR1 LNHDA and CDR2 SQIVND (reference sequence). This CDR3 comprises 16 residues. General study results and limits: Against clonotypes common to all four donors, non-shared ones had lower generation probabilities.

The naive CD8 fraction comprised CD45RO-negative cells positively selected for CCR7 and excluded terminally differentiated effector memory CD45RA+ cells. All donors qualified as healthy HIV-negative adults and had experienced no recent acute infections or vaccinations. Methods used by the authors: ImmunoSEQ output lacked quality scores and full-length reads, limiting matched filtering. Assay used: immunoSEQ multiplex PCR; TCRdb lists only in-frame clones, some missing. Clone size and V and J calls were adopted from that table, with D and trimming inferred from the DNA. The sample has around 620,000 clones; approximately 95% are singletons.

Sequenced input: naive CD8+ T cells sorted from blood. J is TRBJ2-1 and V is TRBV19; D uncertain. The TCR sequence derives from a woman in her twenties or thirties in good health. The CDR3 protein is CASSTLYRPAYNEQFF. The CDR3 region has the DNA TGTGCCAGTAGTACCCTATACCGACCTGCCTACAATGAGCAGTTCTTC.